Sequencing of this T cell receptor (beta chain) was carried out in a study of T cell changes during pregnancy in multiple sclerosis. The protocol was immunoSEQ multiplex PCR, while the TCRdb copy is restricted to in-frame clones and leaves out a portion. This sample has 35,000 to 50,000 clones, with 80% to 95% found just once. This TCR was recovered from a female donor with multiple sclerosis, enrolled in a pregnancy study. The sample in question was CD4+ T cells from peripheral blood mononuclear cells, obtained in the first trimester of pregnancy.

CDR3 loop: CASTTRGPAVHEQFF. The CDR3 DNA reads TGTGCCAGCACCACCAGGGGCCCCGCAGTCCATGAGCAGTTCTTC. The rearrangement joins TRBV6-5 to TRBJ2-1; D is perhaps TRBD1 (6 bases). V was pared by 7 bases and J by 8 bases, with 21 bases between. Germline values: CDR1 MNHEY, CDR2 SVGAGI. CDR3 length: 15 residues.